This TCR beta chain stems from a study of shared clonotypes between healthy human individuals. V shed 5 bases, J shed 3 bases, and the junction held 6 bases outside the gene matches. Germline values: CDR1 SGHRS, CDR2 YFSETQ. CDR3 size: 14 residues. DNA at about 190 ng, some 31,000 T cell genomes, went into sorted-subset replicate PCRs. Generated by immunoSEQ multiplex PCR, the TCRdb table keeps only in-frame clones and is missing some. The sample records about 710,000 clones, just under 75% being singletons. Donors were Caucasian adults residing in Nashville, Tennessee, USA. The sequencing input was memory CD4+ T cells sorted from blood. The sample's subset: CD45RA-negative fraction. The receptor was derived from a woman in her 30s in good health. The rearrangement uses TRBV5-1 and TRBJ2-3; TRBD2 aligns across 7 bases. The DNA of the CDR3 is TGCGCCAGCAGGTCTTTGGGAGGGACAGATACGCAGTATTTT. Protein product: CASRSLGGTDTQYF. The full variable domain, rest sourced from reference TRBV5-1 and TRBJ2-3, is KAGVTQTPRYLIKTRGQQVTLSCSPISGHRSVSWYQQTPGQGLQFLFEYFSETQRNKGNFPGRFSGRQFSNSRSEMNVSTLELGDSALYLCASRSLGGTDTQYFGPGTRLTVL.